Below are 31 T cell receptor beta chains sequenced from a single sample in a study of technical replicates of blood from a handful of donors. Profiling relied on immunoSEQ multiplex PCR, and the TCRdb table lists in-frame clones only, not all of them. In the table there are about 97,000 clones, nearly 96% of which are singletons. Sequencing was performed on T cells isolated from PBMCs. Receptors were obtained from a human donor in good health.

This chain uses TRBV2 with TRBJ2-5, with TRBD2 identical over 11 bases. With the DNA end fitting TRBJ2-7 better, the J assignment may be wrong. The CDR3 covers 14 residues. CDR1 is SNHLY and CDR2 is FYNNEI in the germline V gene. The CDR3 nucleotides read TGTGCCAGCAGAACTAGCGGGGGATTCTACGAGCAGTACTTC. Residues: CASRTSGGFYEQYF.

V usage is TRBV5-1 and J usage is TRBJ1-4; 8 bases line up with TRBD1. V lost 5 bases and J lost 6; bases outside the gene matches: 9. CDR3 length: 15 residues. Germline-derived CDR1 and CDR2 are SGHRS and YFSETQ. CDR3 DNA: TGCGCCAGCAGTCACAACAGGGGGGCGGATGAAAAACTGTTTTTT. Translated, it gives CASSHNRGADEKLFF.

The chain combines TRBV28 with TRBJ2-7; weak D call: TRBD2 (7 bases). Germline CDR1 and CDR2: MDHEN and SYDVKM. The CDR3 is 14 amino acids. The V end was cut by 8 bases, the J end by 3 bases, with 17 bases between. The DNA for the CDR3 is TGTGCCAGCCAACGGGGAGGGGGAAGCTACGAGCAGTACTTC. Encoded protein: CASQRGGGSYEQYF.

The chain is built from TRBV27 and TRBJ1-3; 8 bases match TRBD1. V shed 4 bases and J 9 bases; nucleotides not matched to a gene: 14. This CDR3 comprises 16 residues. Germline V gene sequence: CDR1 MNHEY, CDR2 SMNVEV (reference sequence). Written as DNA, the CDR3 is TGTGCCAGCAGTTCGCCCTCGCGGGACAGGTCAGGCACCATATATTTT. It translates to CASSSPSRDRSGTIYF.

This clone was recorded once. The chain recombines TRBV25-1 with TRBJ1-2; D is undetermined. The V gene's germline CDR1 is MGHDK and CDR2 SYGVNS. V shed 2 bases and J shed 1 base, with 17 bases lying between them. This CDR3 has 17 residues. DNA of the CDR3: TGTGCCAGCAGTGAAGATTATAGGGAGTGGGGTAACTATGGCTACACCTTC. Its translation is CASSEDYREWGNYGYTF.

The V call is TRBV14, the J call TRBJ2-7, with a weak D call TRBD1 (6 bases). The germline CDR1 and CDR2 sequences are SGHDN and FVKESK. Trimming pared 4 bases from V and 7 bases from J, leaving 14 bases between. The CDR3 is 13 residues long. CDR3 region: CASSPQGSGEQYF. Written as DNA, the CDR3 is TGTGCCAGCAGCCCGCAGGGGTCGGGGGAGCAGTACTTC.

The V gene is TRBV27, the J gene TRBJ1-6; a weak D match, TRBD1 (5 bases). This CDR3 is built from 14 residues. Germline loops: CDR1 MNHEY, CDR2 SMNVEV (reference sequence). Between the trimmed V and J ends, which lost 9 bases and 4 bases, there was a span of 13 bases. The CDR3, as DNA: TGTGCCAGTTCCGACAGACAATATAATTCACCCCTCCACTTT. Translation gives CASSDRQYNSPLHF.

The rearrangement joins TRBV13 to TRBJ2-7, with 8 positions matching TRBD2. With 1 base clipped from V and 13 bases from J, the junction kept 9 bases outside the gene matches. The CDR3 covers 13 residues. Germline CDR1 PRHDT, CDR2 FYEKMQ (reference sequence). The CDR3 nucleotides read TGTGCCAGCAGCTTAGAAGTCGGGGGGGCTAAATACTTC. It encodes CASSLEVGGAKYF.

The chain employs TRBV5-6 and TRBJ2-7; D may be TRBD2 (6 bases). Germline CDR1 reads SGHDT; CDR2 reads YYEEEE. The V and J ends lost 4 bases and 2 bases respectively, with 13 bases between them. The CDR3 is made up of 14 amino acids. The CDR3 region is CASSLGGTPYEQYF. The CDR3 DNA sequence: TGTGCCAGCAGCCTGGGCGGGACCCCCTACGAGCAGTACTTC.

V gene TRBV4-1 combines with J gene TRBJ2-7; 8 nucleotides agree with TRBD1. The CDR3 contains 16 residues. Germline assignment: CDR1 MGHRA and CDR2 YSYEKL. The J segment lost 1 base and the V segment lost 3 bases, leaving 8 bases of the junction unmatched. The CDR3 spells CASSQLQGDASYEQYF. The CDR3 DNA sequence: TGCGCCAGCAGCCAGCTACAGGGGGATGCTTCCTACGAGCAGTACTTC.

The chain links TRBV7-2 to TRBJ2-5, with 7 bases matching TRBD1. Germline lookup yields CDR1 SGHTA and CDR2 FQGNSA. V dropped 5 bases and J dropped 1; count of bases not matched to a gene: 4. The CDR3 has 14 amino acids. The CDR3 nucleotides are TGTGCCAGCAGCCCAGGACAGGTCCAAGAGACCCAGTACTTC. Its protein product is CASSPGQVQETQYF.

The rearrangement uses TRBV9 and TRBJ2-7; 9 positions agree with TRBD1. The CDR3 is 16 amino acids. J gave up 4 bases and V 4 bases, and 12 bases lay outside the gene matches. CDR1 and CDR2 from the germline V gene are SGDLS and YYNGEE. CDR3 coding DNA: TGTGCCAGCAGCCCGAGACCCGGGACAGGGAGTTACGAGCAGTACTTC. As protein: CASSPRPGTGSYEQYF.

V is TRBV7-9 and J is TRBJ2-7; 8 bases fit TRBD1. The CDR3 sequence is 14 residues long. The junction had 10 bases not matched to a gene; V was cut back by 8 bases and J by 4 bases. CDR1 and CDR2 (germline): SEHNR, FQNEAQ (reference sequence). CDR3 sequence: CASLPGTGSYEQYF. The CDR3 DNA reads TGTGCCAGCCTACCCGGGACAGGTTCTTACGAGCAGTACTTC.

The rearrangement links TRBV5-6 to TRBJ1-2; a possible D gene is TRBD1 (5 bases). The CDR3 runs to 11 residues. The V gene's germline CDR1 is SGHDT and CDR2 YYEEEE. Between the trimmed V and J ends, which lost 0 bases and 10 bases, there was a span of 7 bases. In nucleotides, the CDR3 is TGTGCCAGCAGCTTGGTTGGGGCCTACACCTTC. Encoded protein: CASSLVGAYTF.

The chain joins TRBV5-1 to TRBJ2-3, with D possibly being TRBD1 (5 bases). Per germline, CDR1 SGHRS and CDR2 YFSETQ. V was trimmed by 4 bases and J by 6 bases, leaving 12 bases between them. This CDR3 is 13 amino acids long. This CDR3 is CASSAFRVDTQYF. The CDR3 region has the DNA TGCGCCAGCAGCGCCTTCAGGGTGGATACGCAGTATTTT.

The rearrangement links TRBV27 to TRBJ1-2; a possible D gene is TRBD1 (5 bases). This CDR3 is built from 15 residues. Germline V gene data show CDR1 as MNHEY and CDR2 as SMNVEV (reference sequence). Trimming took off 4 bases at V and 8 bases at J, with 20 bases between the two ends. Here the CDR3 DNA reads TGTGCCAGCAGTTCCGGGCGGGGACTCCAGAGAGGCTACACCTTC. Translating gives CASSSGRGLQRGYTF.

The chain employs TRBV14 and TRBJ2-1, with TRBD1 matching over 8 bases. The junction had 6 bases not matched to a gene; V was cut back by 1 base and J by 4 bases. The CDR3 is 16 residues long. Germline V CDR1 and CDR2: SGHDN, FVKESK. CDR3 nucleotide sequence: TGTGCCAGCAGCCAAGCACAGGGGGGCAAATACAATGAGCAGTTCTTC. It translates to CASSQAQGGKYNEQFF.

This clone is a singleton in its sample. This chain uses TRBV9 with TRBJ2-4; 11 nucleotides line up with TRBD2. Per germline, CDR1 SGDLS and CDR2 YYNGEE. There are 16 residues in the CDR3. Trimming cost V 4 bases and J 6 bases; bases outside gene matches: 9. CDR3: CASSSHTGTSGNIQYF. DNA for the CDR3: TGTGCCAGCAGCTCTCATACCGGGACTAGCGGAAACATTCAGTACTTC. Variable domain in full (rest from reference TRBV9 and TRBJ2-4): DSGVTQTPKHLITATGQRVTLRCSPRSGDLSVYWYQQSLDQGLQFLIQYYNGEERAKGNILERFSAQQFPDLHSELNLSSLELGDSALYFCASSSHTGTSGNIQYFGAGTRLSVL.

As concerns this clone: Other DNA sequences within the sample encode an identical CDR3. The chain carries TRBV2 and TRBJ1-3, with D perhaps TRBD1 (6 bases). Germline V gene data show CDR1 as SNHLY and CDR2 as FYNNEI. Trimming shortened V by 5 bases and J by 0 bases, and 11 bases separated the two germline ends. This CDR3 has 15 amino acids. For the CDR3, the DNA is TGTGCCAGCAGTTCGACAGGTTACTCTGGAAACACCATATATTTT. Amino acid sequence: CASSSTGYSGNTIYF.

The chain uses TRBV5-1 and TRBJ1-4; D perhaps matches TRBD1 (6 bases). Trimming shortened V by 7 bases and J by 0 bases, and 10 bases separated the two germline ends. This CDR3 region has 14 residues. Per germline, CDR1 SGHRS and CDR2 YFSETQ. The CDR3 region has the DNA TGCGCCAGCGGGAGACAGGCAACTAATGAAAAACTGTTTTTT. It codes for CASGRQATNEKLFF. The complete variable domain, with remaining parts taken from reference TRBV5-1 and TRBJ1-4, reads KAGVTQTPRYLIKTRGQQVTLSCSPISGHRSVSWYQQTPGQGLQFLFEYFSETQRNKGNFPGRFSGRQFSNSRSEMNVSTLELGDSALYLCASGRQATNEKLFFGSGTQLSVL.

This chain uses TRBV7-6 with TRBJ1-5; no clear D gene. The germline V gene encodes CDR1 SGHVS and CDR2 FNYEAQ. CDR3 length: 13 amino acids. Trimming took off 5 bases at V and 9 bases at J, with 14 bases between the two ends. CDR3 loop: CASSLAGRGPQHF. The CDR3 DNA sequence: TGTGCCAGCAGCCTGGCCGGGAGAGGGCCCCAGCATTTT.

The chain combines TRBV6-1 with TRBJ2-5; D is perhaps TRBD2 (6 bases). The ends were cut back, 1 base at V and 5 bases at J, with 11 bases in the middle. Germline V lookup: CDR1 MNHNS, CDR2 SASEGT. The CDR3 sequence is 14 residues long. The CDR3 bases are TGTGCCAGCAGTGAAGAACAGAGCGGGGAGACCCAGTACTTC. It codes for CASSEEQSGETQYF.

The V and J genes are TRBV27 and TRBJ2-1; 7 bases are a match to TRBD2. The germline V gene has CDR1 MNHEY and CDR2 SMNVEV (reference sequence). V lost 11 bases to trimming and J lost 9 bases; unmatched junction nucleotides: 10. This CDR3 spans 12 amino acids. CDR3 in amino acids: CACRGGHTEQFF. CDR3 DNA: TGTGCCTGTAGGGGAGGGCACACTGAGCAGTTCTTC.

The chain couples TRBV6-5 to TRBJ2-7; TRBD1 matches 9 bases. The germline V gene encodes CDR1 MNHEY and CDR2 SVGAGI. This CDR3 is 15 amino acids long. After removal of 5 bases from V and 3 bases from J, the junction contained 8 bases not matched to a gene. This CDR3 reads CASSNSGQGNYEQYF. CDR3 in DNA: TGTGCCAGCAGTAATTCGGGACAGGGAAACTACGAGCAGTACTTC.

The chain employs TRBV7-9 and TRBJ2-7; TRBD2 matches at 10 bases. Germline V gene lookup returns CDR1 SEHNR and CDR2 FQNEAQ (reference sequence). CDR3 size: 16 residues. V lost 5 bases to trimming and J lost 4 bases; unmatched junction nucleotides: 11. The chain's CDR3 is CASSPPLAGGLYEQYF. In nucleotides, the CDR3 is TGTGCCAGCAGCCCACCTTTAGCGGGGGGACTGTACGAGCAGTACTTC. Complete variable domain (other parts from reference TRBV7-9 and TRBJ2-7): DTGVSQNPRHKITKRGQNVTFRCDPISEHNRLYWYRQTLGQGPEFLTYFQNEAQLEKSRLLSDRFSAERPKGSFSTLEIQRTEQGDSAMYLCASSPPLAGGLYEQYFGPGTRLTVT.

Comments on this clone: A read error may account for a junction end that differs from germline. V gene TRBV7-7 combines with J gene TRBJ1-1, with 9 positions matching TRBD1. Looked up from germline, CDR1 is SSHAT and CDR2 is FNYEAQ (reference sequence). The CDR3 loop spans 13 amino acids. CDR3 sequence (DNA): TGTGCTAGCAGCTTAGGGACAGGGTCTGAAGCTTTCTTT. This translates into CASSLGTGSEAFF.

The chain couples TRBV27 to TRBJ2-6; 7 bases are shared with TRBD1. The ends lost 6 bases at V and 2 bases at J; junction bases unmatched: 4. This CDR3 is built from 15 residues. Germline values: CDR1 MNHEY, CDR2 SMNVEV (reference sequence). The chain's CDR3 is CASRLQGTGANVLTF. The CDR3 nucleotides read TGTGCCAGCAGATTACAGGGGACTGGGGCCAACGTCCTGACTTTC.

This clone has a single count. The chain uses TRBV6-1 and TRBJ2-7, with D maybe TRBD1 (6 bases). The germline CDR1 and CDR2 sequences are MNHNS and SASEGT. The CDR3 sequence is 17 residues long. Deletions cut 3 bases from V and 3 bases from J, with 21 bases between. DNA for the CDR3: TGTGCCAGCAGTGACCACCCCCAGGGGCAGTGGCTCTACGAGCAGTACTTC. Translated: CASSDHPQGQWLYEQYF.

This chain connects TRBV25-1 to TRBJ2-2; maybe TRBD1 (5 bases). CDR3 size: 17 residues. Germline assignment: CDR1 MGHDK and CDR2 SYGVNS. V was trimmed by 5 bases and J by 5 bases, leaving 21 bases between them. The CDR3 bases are TGTGCCAGCAGTACACTAAACCGCAGGGAAGGAACCGGGGAGCTGTTTTTT. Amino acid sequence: CASSTLNRREGTGELFF. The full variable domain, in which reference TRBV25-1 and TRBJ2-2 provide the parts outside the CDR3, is EADIYQTPRYLVIGTGKKITLECSQTMGHDKMYWYQQDPGMELHLIHYSYGVNSTEKGDLSSESTVSRIRTEHFPLTLESARPSHTSQYLCASSTLNRREGTGELFFGEGSRLTVL.

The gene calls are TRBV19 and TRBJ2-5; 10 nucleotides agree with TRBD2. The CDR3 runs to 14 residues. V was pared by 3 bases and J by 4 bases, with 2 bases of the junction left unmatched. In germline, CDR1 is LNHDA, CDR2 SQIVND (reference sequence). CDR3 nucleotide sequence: TGTGCCAGTAGTATCGGACTAGCGGCAGAGACCCAGTACTTC. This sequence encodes CASSIGLAAETQYF.

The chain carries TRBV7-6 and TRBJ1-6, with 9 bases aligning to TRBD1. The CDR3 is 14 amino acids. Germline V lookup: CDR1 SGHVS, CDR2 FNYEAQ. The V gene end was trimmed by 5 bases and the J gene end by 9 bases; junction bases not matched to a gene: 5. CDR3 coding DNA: TGTGCCAGCAGCCCTGGGACAGGGCGTTCACCCCTCCACTTT. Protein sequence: CASSPGTGRSPLHF.